What follows describes a single TCR beta chain. The antigen is undetermined. This sample was taken from a study of beta chain features in type 1 diabetes. The investigators reverse transcribed all of the isolated RNA, so they sequenced expressed TCRB transcripts. Assay: immunoSEQ multiplex PCR; the TCRdb copy retains only in-frame clones and omits some. The sample has a few hundred thousand clones; approximately 16% are singletons. V was pared by 4 bases and J by 1 base, with 10 bases between. In germline, CDR1 is GTSNPN, CDR2 SVGIG (reference sequence). This CDR3 comprises 13 residues. Study-level points and caveats: For Type 1 diabetes patients, all four CD4+ subsets carried TCRB CDR3s that were moderately but significantly shorter.

The chain joins TRBV30 to TRBJ1-1; D is unclear. Sequencing was carried out using naive CD4+ T cells from blood. The receptor's source is a man aged 25-40 years with type 1 diabetes. The CDR3 region has the DNA TGTGCCTGGAACCGGATTCAGAACACTGAAGCTTTCTTT. This gives the protein CAWNRIQNTEAFF. Together with reference TRBV30 and TRBJ1-1, the CDR3 gives the full variable domain: SQTIHQWPATLVQPVGSPLSLECTVEGTSNPNLYWYRQAAGRGLQLLFYSVGIGQISSEVPQNLSASRPQDRQFILSSKKLLLSDSGFYLCAWNRIQNTEAFFGQGTRLTVV.